This T cell receptor beta chain emerged from a study of CD8 T cells in ankylosing spondylitis. Study observations and caveats: A number of the motif variants had already been described in reactive arthritis synovial fluid and blood. Blood of patients with ankylosing spondylitis appeared to be characterized by a TCR beta motif of about 8 highly homologous variants.

In this sample, this clonotype turned up a few times. Antigen: not known. TCRdb re-derived calls from the 5' RACE reads in MiXCR, one entry per CDR3 protein. In the table there are 700,000 or so distinct CDR3 sequences, 19% of which are singletons. Per germline, CDR1 DFQATT and CDR2 SNEGSKA (reference sequence). This CDR3 is 14 amino acids long. V lost 7 bases and J 5 bases, leaving 18 bases between the germline ends. This receptor was obtained from a male donor with ankylosing spondylitis. The chain joins TRBV20-1 to TRBJ2-1; D is perhaps TRBD1 (6 bases). Material for sequencing was blood, either unsorted or a sorted T cell fraction (not recorded which). This CDR3 reads CSVGKRDIDNEQFF. CDR3 DNA: TGCAGTGTGGGGAAAAGGGACATAGACAATGAGCAGTTCTTC.